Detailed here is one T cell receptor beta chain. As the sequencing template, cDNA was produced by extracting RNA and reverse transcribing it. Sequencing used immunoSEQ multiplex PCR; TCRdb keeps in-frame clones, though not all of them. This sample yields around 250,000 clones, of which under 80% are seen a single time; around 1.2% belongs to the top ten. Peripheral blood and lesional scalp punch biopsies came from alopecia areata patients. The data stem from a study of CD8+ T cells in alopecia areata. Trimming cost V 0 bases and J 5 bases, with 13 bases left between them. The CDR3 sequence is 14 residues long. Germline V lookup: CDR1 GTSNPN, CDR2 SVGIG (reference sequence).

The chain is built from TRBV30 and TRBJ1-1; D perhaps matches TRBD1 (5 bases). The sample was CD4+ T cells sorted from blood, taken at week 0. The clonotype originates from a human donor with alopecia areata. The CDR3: CAWSVSPGRTEAFF. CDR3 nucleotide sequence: TGTGCCTGGAGTGTAAGTCCAGGGAGGACTGAAGCTTTCTTT.